These T cell receptor beta chains were read from a single sample in a study of blood T cell repertoires in COVID-19. The data were produced by immunoSEQ multiplex PCR, yet TCRdb's version contains in-frame clones alone and is incomplete. The data contain 110,000 to 150,000 clones, around nine tenths of them singletons. Input material: peripheral blood. The receptors originated from a woman in her thirties or forties with acute or convalescent COVID-19. CDR3s include the opening cysteine and the closing phenylalanine or tryptophan. Each record gives: V gene, J gene, CDR3 protein.

>TRBV30|TRBJ2-1
CAWSVSGRAYNEQFF
>TRBV7-9|TRBJ1-2
CASSSGNLYRYTF
>TRBV4-2|TRBJ2-1
CASSQDLAGGGYNEQFF
>TRBV7-9|TRBJ1-4
CASSLGGGEKLFF
>TRBV19|TRBJ2-7
CASSKGQYYEQYF
>TRBV9|TRBJ1-4
CASGPGGQGEKLFF
>TRBV7-9|TRBJ1-4
CASSPSDRGTTNEKLFF
>TRBV5-1|TRBJ1-2
CASSLQGAYTF
>TRBV19|TRBJ1-3
CASSLAWSSGNTIYF
>TRBV5-4|TRBJ2-3
CALRTSGSEADTQYF
>TRBV27|TRBJ1-5
CASSLEPSLNQPQHF
>TRBV4-1|TRBJ1-5
CASSQLEGGGQPQHF
>TRBV9|TRBJ1-4
CASSSSPQGNEKLFF
>TRBV7-3|TRBJ2-1
CASSLSGRLAGRGGEQFF
>TRBV19|TRBJ1-1
CASSAGQGNTEAFF
>TRBV28|TRBJ2-7
CASSSTLLSRGPNF
>TRBV7-2|TRBJ1-4
CASSSRQGGEKLFF
>TRBV28|TRBJ1-1
CASTSGGEDTEAFF
>TRBV6-6|TRBJ1-2
CASSPFYGYTF
>TRBV29-1|TRBJ2-7
CSVQSDSSYEQYF
>TRBV7-9|TRBJ1-2
CASSLGGINGYTF
>TRBV15|TRBJ2-7
CATSRGLRVYEQYF
>TRBV5-1|TRBJ1-6
CASSFNGLVGSPLHF
>TRBV27|TRBJ1-5
CASSPSTGESNQPQHF
>TRBV3-1/TRBV3-2|TRBJ1-1
CASSQLSNTEAFF
>TRBV5-1|TRBJ1-1
CASSPDSSNTEAFF
>TRBV28|TRBJ2-7
CASSSLDEVISYEQYF
>TRBV9|TRBJ2-2
CASSVGTSGGAITGELFF
>TRBV10-3|TRBJ2-7
CAISATGLSYEQYF
>TRBV9|TRBJ2-1
CASSNHRGGGFSSYNEQFF
>TRBV12-5|TRBJ2-5
CASAGGLAGETQYF
>TRBV6-5|TRBJ1-1
CASSYREGNTEAFF
>TRBV28|TRBJ1-2
CASSTGTGYVYGYTF
>TRBV21-1|TRBJ1-1
CASSTRQGAKANTEAFF
>TRBV6-2/TRBV6-3|TRBJ2-4
CASSYSRRPRDTGHF
>TRBV5-1|TRBJ2-1
CASSLRLAGGRNEQFF
>TRBV9|TRBJ1-1
CASSAGGVEAFF
>TRBV6-4|TRBJ1-2
CASSATFSSGLDYGYTF
>TRBV19|TRBJ2-6
CASSIGSGVGANVLTF
>TRBV12-3/TRBV12-4|TRBJ1-2
CASSLSRVDGYTF
>TRBV5-1|TRBJ2-5
CASSPGGLQETQYF
>TRBV19|TRBJ1-5
CASSPYGSNQPQHF
>TRBV3-1/TRBV3-2|TRBJ1-1
CASSQVGTGGYEAFF
>TRBV24-1|TRBJ2-1
CATSSGGYNEQFF
>TRBV7-6|TRBJ2-2
CASSLATSRRTGELFF
>TRBV4-1|TRBJ2-3
CASSARGGGFTDTQYF
>TRBV6-5|TRBJ2-3
CASSYTSGGVADTQYF
>TRBV19|TRBJ1-6
CASSMGDRQNSPLHF
>TRBV2|TRBJ2-5
CASKPSGRVETQYF
>TRBV14|TRBJ2-2
CASSQTTGTLNTGELFF
>TRBV18|TRBJ1-2
CASSGDINYGYTF